The rows below give T cell receptor beta chains drawn from one sample of a study of blood T cell repertoires in COVID-19. Sequencing was performed with immunoSEQ multiplex PCR; in TCRdb, only in-frame clones are kept and a portion is missing. The sample contains over 150,000 clones, about 88% of which appear only once. What was sequenced was PBMCs or T cells enriched from blood (not recorded which). Every receptor here comes from a woman between 50 and 59 years old who had recovered from COVID-19. CDR3s include the opening cysteine and the closing phenylalanine or tryptophan. Fields, in order: J gene, V gene, D gene, CDR3 length, clone size, CDR3 protein, CDR3 DNA. D genes are given only for firm matches. Clone size is not always given. Where it is, it says once, few, many or a class for expanded clones.

J gene: TRBJ2-2
V gene: TRBV13
D gene: TRBD2
CDR3 length: 17
clone size: NA
CDR3 protein: CASSRVTSGNNTGELFF
CDR3 DNA: TGTGCCAGCAGCCGTGTAACTAGCGGAAACAACACCGGGGAGCTGTTTTTT

J gene: TRBJ2-2
V gene: TRBV12-3/TRBV12-4
D gene: NA
CDR3 length: 13
clone size: NA
CDR3 protein: CASSRGGTGELFF
CDR3 DNA: TGTGCCAGCAGTCGAGGCGGCACCGGGGAGCTGTTTTTT

J gene: TRBJ2-7
V gene: TRBV5-5
D gene: TRBD1
CDR3 length: 13
clone size: NA
CDR3 protein: CASSLSTGWEQYF
CDR3 DNA: TGTGCCAGCAGCCTGTCGACAGGGTGGGAGCAGTACTTC

J gene: TRBJ2-5
V gene: TRBV24-1
D gene: NA
CDR3 length: 12
clone size: NA
CDR3 protein: CATSDRRAPQYF
CDR3 DNA: TGTGCCACCAGTGATCGGCGGGCCCCCCAGTACTTC

J gene: TRBJ2-7
V gene: TRBV6-6
D gene: NA
CDR3 length: 14
clone size: NA
CDR3 protein: CASSSWTATYEQYF
CDR3 DNA: TGTGCCAGCAGTTCCTGGACAGCAACCTACGAGCAGTACTTC

J gene: TRBJ1-5
V gene: TRBV4-2
D gene: NA
CDR3 length: 15
clone size: NA
CDR3 protein: CASSQAVNSNQPQHF
CDR3 DNA: TGTGCCAGCAGCCAAGCAGTTAATAGCAATCAGCCCCAGCATTTT

J gene: TRBJ2-2
V gene: TRBV21-1
D gene: NA
CDR3 length: 17
clone size: NA
CDR3 protein: CASSKARAGGITGELFF
CDR3 DNA: TGTGCCAGCAGCAAAGCGCGGGCAGGGGGCATAACCGGGGAGCTGTTTTTT

J gene: TRBJ1-6
V gene: TRBV5-1
D gene: NA
CDR3 length: 15
clone size: NA
CDR3 protein: CASSVGLLEGSPLHF
CDR3 DNA: TGCGCCAGCAGCGTGGGACTCCTGGAAGGTTCACCCCTCCACTTT

J gene: TRBJ1-3
V gene: TRBV28
D gene: TRBD1
CDR3 length: 15
clone size: NA
CDR3 protein: CASSYSGTGGNTIYF
CDR3 DNA: TGTGCCAGCAGTTATTCGGGGACAGGGGGAAACACCATATATTTT

J gene: TRBJ2-1
V gene: TRBV28
D gene: NA
CDR3 length: 15
clone size: NA
CDR3 protein: CASSFPGEGYNEQFF
CDR3 DNA: TGTGCCAGCAGTTTCCCGGGAGAAGGGTACAATGAGCAGTTCTTC

J gene: TRBJ2-2
V gene: TRBV7-6
D gene: NA
CDR3 length: 13
clone size: NA
CDR3 protein: CASSLPPNGELFF
CDR3 DNA: TGTGCCAGCAGCTTACCCCCTAACGGGGAGCTGTTTTTT

J gene: TRBJ2-7
V gene: TRBV24-1
D gene: TRBD1
CDR3 length: 14
clone size: NA
CDR3 protein: CATSDSGTGGDQYF
CDR3 DNA: TGTGCCACCAGTGATTCCGGGACAGGGGGCGACCAGTACTTC

J gene: TRBJ2-7
V gene: TRBV27
D gene: TRBD2
CDR3 length: 15
clone size: few
CDR3 protein: CASSPTAGVVYEQYF
CDR3 DNA: TGTGCCAGCAGTCCCACAGCGGGAGTGGTCTACGAGCAGTACTTC

J gene: TRBJ2-1
V gene: TRBV7-2
D gene: TRBD2
CDR3 length: 16
clone size: NA
CDR3 protein: CASSSRWTSGSNEQFF
CDR3 DNA: TGTGCCAGCAGCTCACGGTGGACTAGCGGGAGTAATGAGCAGTTCTTC

J gene: TRBJ2-1
V gene: TRBV14
D gene: TRBD2
CDR3 length: 16
clone size: NA
CDR3 protein: CASSHSAGAIYNEQFF
CDR3 DNA: TGTGCCAGCAGCCATTCCGCGGGAGCGATCTACAATGAGCAGTTCTTC

J gene: TRBJ1-4
V gene: TRBV19
D gene: NA
CDR3 length: 15
clone size: NA
CDR3 protein: CASLDGGATNEKLFF
CDR3 DNA: TGTGCCAGTCTTGACGGGGGAGCAACTAATGAAAAACTGTTTTTT

J gene: TRBJ1-2
V gene: TRBV20-1
D gene: TRBD1
CDR3 length: 14
clone size: NA
CDR3 protein: CSASTRQGVYGYTF
CDR3 DNA: TGCAGTGCTAGTACTCGACAGGGCGTCTATGGCTACACCTTC

J gene: TRBJ1-5
V gene: TRBV29-1
D gene: TRBD1
CDR3 length: 17
clone size: NA
CDR3 protein: CSVLLPGQGYSNQPQHF
CDR3 DNA: TGCAGCGTCCTTCTGCCGGGACAGGGATATAGCAATCAGCCCCAGCATTTT

J gene: TRBJ1-2
V gene: TRBV15
D gene: NA
CDR3 length: 15
clone size: NA
CDR3 protein: CATSRARFGHYGYTF
CDR3 DNA: TGTGCCACCAGCAGAGCCCGATTTGGGCATTATGGCTACACCTTC

J gene: TRBJ2-7
V gene: TRBV3-1/TRBV3-2
D gene: NA
CDR3 length: 14
clone size: NA
CDR3 protein: CASSQVFSAYEQYF
CDR3 DNA: TGTGCCAGCAGCCAAGTCTTCAGCGCCTACGAGCAGTACTTC

J gene: TRBJ2-5
V gene: TRBV19
D gene: TRBD2
CDR3 length: 15
clone size: NA
CDR3 protein: CASSRTSGNRETQYF
CDR3 DNA: TGTGCCAGTAGTAGGACTAGCGGGAATCGAGAGACCCAGTACTTC

J gene: TRBJ1-5
V gene: TRBV6-5
D gene: NA
CDR3 length: 14
clone size: NA
CDR3 protein: CASSYRGGGQPQHF
CDR3 DNA: TGTGCCAGCAGTTACCGGGGAGGTGGGCAGCCCCAGCATTTT